This T cell receptor beta chain was recorded in a study of human thymus T cells. Study-wide results and caveats: Unrelated people showed highly overlapping thymic repertoires, related research reported. Use of V and J genes seemed skewed within the thymic and blood repertoires.

About this clone itself: The antigen remains undetermined.

It was from resections taken during corrective heart surgery that the thymus tissue came. Donation was from healthy Finnish infants who were having corrective surgery that addressed congenital heart defects. Trimming took off 4 bases at V and 5 bases at J, with 20 bases between the two ends. The germline CDR1 and CDR2 sequences are LNHNV and YYDKDF (reference sequence). CDR3 size: 16 residues. Sequenced by immunoSEQ multiplex PCR; TCRdb stores in-frame clones only, minus some. The top ten hold about 0.03% of the sample, which has 70,000 to 75,000 clones, 85% to 95% seen once. The sequencing sample was made of thymus tissue. The origin of this receptor is a girl in the first two years of life with a congenital heart defect but otherwise immunologically healthy. The V call is TRBV15, the J call TRBJ2-5, with TRBD2 as a possible D gene (5 bases). As DNA, the CDR3 is TGTGCCACCAGCAAGGTAGCGTGGGGTCTCGAGGAGACCCAGTACTTC. The encoded protein is CATSKVAWGLEETQYF. Full variable domain (remainder filled in from reference TRBV15 and TRBJ2-5): DAMVIQNPRYQVTQFGKPVTLSCSQTLNHNVMYWYQQKSSQAPKLLFHYYDKDFNNEADTPDNFQSRRPNTSFCFLDIRSPGLGDTAMYLCATSKVAWGLEETQYFGPGTRLLVL.